The present T cell receptor beta chain was sequenced within a study of a mutant IDH1 vaccine in newly diagnosed glioma. Across the whole study: Once 4-6 weeks had passed after radiotherapy alone, vaccination started, or it started with temozolomide cycles. Treatment recipients were about 62% male and around 40% female, and their mean age was around 40 years. Previous treatment comprised radiotherapy, temozolomide, or both, mostly both.

As to this clone: Antigen specificity is unknown.

Some clones are missing from TCRdb's copy, which holds only in-frame ones; the method was immunoSEQ multiplex PCR. The sample has around 60,000 clones, more than 75% seen once. Noted time point: week 23, last vaccination. Vaccination comprised doses that each held 300 ug of mutant IDH1 20-mer peptide, plus topical imiquimod. Tumors from donors were new WHO grade 3 or 4 IDH1-mutant astrocytomas with ATRX loss. The sequenced sample was PBMCs, obtained from a glioma patient whose treatment included an IDH1 peptide vaccine. This receptor was identified in a man aged 25 to 40 with glioma.

The CDR3 coding sequence is TGTGCCAGCAGTGACTGGCTGGGCAATGAGCAGTTCTTC. Translation: CASSDWLGNEQFF. The genes are TRBV6-4 and TRBJ2-1; the D is unclear. Trimming stripped 1 base from V and 6 bases from J, with 7 bases between. The length of the CDR3 is 13 residues. Germline values: CDR1 MRHNA, CDR2 SNTAGT.